This paragraph covers one TCR beta chain sequence. Its antigen is as yet unknown. The CDR3 length is 14 residues. The V and J ends lost 4 bases and 8 bases, in that order; junction bases with no gene match: 6. The data belong to a study of naive and memory T cell subsets. Study-wide findings and caveats: From naive to CM, EM and EMRA, diversity decreased and Gini increased. Naive repertoires, especially CD8, held a few larger clonotypes, possibly memory cells re-expressing CD45RA.

Both TRBC1 and TRBC2 were covered by a beta constant-region primer of two equimolar oligonucleotides. Nested alpha and beta constant-region primers with the SP2 primer drove four PCR rounds on ligated cDNA. Ligation attached a single-stranded oligonucleotide with a 12-nucleotide UMI and the SP2 primer to the cDNA 3' end. TCRdb ran MiXCR on the UMI-ligation and nested PCR reads and lists one entry per CDR3 protein. The sample contains around 140,000 distinct CDR3 sequences, 15% to 20% of which appear only once. The chain combines TRBV12-3 or TRBV12-4 with TRBJ1-4; 8 bases are a match to TRBD1. The sample was naive CD8+ T cells from blood. This TCR was sampled from a human donor in good health. CDR3 loop: CASSSPDRDEKLFF. The CDR3 nucleotides are TGTGCCAGCAGTTCGCCGGACAGGGACGAAAAACTGTTTTTT.